The present entry profiles one T cell receptor (beta chain) with its context. Authors' data handling: Reference gene primer amplification in the assay estimated nucleated cell counts. The assay was immunoSEQ multiplex PCR, and TCRdb's table has in-frame clones only and misses some. The V and J calls and clone size come from that table; D and trimming were worked out from the DNA. The sample lists roughly 180,000 clones, approximately 82% occurring once. Germline lookup yields CDR1 KGHSH and CDR2 LQKENI. There are 16 residues in the CDR3. V lost 4 bases to trimming and J lost 2 bases; unmatched junction nucleotides: 7. This specimen belongs to a study of blood T cell repertoires in COVID-19. About the study: The origin of the acute and convalescent COVID-19 samples was the United States, Italy and Spain.

The chain joins TRBV18 to TRBJ2-7, with 11 positions matching TRBD1. This TCR derives from a woman of 80 years or more with active or convalescent COVID-19. The sample taken for sequencing was peripheral blood. The CDR3: CASSLALGQGAYEQYF. The CDR3 DNA is TGTGCCAGCTCACTAGCGCTGGGACAGGGGGCCTACGAGCAGTACTTC.